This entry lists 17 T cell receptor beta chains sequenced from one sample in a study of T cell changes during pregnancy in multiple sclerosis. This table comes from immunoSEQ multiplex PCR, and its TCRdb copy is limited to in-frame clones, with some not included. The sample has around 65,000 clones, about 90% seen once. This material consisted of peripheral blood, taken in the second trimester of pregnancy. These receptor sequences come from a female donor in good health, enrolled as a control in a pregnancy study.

Here the CDR3 DNA reads TGTGCCAGCAGCCAAGGAGACAGTGGTGGCTACGAGCAGTACTTC. Protein product: CASSQGDSGGYEQYF. This sequence joins TRBV5-5 and TRBJ2-7; D possibly corresponds to TRBD1 (5 bases). Trimming removed 4 bases at V and 3 bases at J, with 17 bases between. The CDR3 is made up of 15 amino acids. Germline CDR1 is SGHKS and CDR2 is YYEKEE (reference sequence).

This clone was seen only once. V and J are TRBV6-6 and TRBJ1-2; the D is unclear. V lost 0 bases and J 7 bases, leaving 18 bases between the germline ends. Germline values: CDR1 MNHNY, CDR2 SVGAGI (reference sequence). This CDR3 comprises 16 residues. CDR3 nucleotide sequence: TGTGCCAGCAGTTACTCCGAGGGTTCCAGTTCTCGTGGCTACACCTTC. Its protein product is CASSYSEGSSSRGYTF.

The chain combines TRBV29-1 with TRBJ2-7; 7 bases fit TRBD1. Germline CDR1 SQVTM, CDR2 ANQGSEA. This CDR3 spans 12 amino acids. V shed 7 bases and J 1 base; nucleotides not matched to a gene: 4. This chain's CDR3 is CSAGDRSYEQYF. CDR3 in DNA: TGCAGCGCTGGGGACAGATCCTACGAGCAGTACTTC.

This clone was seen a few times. The CDR3 loop is CASSIKDSGTEAFF. As DNA, the CDR3 is TGTGCCAGTAGTATCAAGGATTCGGGCACTGAAGCTTTCTTT. The chain joins TRBV19 to TRBJ1-1; no definite D call. Germline V gives CDR1 LNHDA, CDR2 SQIVND (reference sequence). The germline V and J ends were trimmed by 3 bases and 4 bases, with 12 bases remaining between them. The CDR3 consists of 14 residues.

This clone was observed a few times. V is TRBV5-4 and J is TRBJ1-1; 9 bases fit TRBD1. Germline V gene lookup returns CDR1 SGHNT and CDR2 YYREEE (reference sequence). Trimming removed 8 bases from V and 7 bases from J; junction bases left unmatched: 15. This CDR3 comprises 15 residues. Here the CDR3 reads CASTSGSRTGDEAFF. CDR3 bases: TGTGCCAGTACCTCCGGCTCCCGGACAGGGGATGAAGCTTTCTTT.

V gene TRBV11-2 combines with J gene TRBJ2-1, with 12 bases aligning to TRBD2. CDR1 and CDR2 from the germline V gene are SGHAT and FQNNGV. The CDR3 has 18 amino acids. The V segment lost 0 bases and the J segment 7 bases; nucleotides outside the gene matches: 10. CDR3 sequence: CASSLDSLAGGPWNEQFF. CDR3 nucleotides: TGTGCCAGCAGCTTAGATAGTCTAGCGGGGGGGCCATGGAATGAGCAGTTCTTC.

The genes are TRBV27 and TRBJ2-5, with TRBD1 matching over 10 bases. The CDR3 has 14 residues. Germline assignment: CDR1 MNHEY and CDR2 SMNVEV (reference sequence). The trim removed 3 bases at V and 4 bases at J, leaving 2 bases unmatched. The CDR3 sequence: CASSLWTGGETQYF. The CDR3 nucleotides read TGTGCCAGCAGTTTGTGGACAGGGGGAGAGACCCAGTACTTC.

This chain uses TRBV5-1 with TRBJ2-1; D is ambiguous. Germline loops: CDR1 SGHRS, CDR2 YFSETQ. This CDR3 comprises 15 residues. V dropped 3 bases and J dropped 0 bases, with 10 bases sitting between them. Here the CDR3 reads CASSSHRVSYNEQFF. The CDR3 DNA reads TGCGCCAGCAGCTCCCATCGGGTCTCCTACAATGAGCAGTTCTTC.

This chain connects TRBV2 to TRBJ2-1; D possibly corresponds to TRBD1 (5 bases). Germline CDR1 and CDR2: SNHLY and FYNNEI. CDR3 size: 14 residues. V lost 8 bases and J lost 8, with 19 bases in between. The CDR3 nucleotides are TGTGCCAGCGTGAACCGGGCCCAGGGTCATGAGCAGTTCTTC. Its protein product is CASVNRAQGHEQFF.

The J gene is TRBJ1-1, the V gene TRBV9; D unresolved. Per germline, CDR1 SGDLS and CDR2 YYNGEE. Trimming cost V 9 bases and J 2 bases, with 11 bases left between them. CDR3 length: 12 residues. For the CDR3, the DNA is TGTGCCACCGAGAGGGTTAACACTGAAGCTTTCTTT. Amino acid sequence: CATERVNTEAFF.

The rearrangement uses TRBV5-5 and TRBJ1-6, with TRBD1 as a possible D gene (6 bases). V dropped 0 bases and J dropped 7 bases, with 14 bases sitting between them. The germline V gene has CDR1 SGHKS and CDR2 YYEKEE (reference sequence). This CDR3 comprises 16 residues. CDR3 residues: CASSLAGAGANSPLHF. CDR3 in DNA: TGTGCCAGCAGCTTGGCCGGGGCAGGGGCCAATTCACCCCTCCACTTT.

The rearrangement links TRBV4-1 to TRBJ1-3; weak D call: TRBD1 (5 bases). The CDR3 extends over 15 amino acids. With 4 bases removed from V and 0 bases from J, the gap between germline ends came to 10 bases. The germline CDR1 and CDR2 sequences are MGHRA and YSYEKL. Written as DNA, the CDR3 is TGCGCCAGCAGCCCGGACAAGGGCTCTGGAAACACCATATATTTT. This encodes CASSPDKGSGNTIYF.

Written as DNA, the CDR3 is TGTGCCAGCTCATCAATGAACACTGAAGCTTTCTTT. Translation: CASSSMNTEAFF. The chain joins TRBV18 to TRBJ1-1; D gene uncertain. Trimming removed 5 bases at V and 0 bases at J, with 4 bases between. The CDR3 is made up of 12 amino acids. Germline assignment: CDR1 KGHSH and CDR2 LQKENI.

This CDR3 reads CAWSVGRGGSDYGYTF. As DNA, the CDR3 is TGTGCCTGGAGTGTAGGTCGGGGAGGCTCGGACTATGGCTACACCTTC. This rearrangement joins TRBV30 to TRBJ1-2; the D is unclear. The V gene lost 0 bases and the J gene lost 3 bases, with 17 bases spanning the gap. This CDR3 has 16 amino acids. Germline CDR1 and CDR2: GTSNPN and SVGIG (reference sequence). Supplemented by reference TRBV30 and TRBJ1-2, the full variable domain reads SQTIHQWPATLVQPVGSPLSLECTVEGTSNPNLYWYRQAAGRGLQLLFYSVGIGQISSEVPQNLSASRPQDRQFILSSKKLLLSDSGFYLCAWSVGRGGSDYGYTFGSGTRLTVV.

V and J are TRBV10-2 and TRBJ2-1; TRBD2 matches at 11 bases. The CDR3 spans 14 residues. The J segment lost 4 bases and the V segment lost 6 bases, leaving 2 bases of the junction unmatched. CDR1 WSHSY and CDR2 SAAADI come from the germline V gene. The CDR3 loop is CASSPSGGYNEQFF. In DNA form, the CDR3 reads TGCGCCAGCAGCCCTAGCGGGGGGTACAATGAGCAGTTCTTC.

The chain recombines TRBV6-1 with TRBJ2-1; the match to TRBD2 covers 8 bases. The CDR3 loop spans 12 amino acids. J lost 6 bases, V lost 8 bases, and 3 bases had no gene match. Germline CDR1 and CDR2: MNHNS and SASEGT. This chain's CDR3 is CASLTSVNEQFF. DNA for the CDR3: TGTGCCAGCTTGACTAGCGTCAATGAGCAGTTCTTC.

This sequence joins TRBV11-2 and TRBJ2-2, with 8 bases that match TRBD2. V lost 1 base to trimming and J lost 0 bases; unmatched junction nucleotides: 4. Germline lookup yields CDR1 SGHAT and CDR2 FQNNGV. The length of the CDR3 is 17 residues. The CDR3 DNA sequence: TGTGCCAGCAGCTTAGCCGGACTAGCAGCGAACACCGGGGAGCTGTTTTTT. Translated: CASSLAGLAANTGELFF.